This is a list of T cell receptor beta chains from one sample in a study of beta chain features in type 1 diabetes. Only in-frame clones appear in the TCRdb table, and some are missing; sequencing was by immunoSEQ multiplex PCR. Seen here are about 620,000 clones, roughly 15% observed once, and the top ten hold approximately 0.093%. Sequencing was performed on naive CD4+ T cells from blood. The receptors were gathered from a man aged 18 to 29 in good health. Each CDR3 is given with its conserved first and last residue. Fields, in order: CDR3 DNA, CDR3 protein, D gene, clone size, V gene, J gene. The D gene is left open where the match is weak. Clone size appears in some rows only: once, few, many, or a class for an expanded clone.

TGCAGCGTGAAACAGGGAGGATACGAGCAGTACTTC	CSVKQGGYEQYF	NA	NA	TRBV29-1	TRBJ2-7
TGTGCCAGCAGTTCGCACAGGGGTAAGGACTGGGAGCAGTACTTC	CASSSHRGKDWEQYF	TRBD1	NA	TRBV27	TRBJ2-7
TGTGCCTGGACATCAGGACAGAGCTCTGGAAACACCATATATTTT	CAWTSGQSSGNTIYF	NA	few	TRBV30	TRBJ1-3
TGTGCCAGCTCACCACGGAGCTCCTACGAGCAGTACTTC	CASSPRSSYEQYF	NA	NA	TRBV18	TRBJ2-7
TGTGCCAGTAGTGACTACAGGGGGGCCAACGTCCTGACTTTC	CASSDYRGANVLTF	NA	few	TRBV19	TRBJ2-6
TGTGCCAGCAGCCAAGATTACTTGGCTAGCGGGAGTACTGGGGAGCAGTACTTC	CASSQDYLASGSTGEQYF	TRBD2	few	TRBV4-2	TRBJ2-7
TGTGCCAGCAGCTTGCGGGATCGTATTAATCAGCCCCAGCATTTT	CASSLRDRINQPQHF	NA	NA	TRBV5-6	TRBJ1-5
TGTGCCAGTAGTATCATCGACAGGGTGGAGACCCAGTACTTC	CASSIIDRVETQYF	TRBD1	NA	TRBV19	TRBJ2-5
TGTGCCAGCAGCTTAGATCCCACCCCAAGTGGCTACACCTTC	CASSLDPTPSGYTF	NA	NA	TRBV7-9	TRBJ1-2
TGTGCCAGCATGGCAGGGTTCCAAAATGAGCAGTTCTTC	CASMAGFQNEQFF	NA	few	TRBV5-4	TRBJ2-1
TGTGCCAGCAGTCCTCCCGTAGGTGGCTACACCTTC	CASSPPVGGYTF	NA	NA	TRBV6-5	TRBJ1-2
TGTGCCAGCAGTGGTTGGGGGAGCACTGAAGCTTTCTTT	CASSGWGSTEAFF	NA	few	TRBV25-1	TRBJ1-1
TGTGCCAGCAGCTTGGCGGGGGACCTCTCCTACAATGAGCAGTTCTTC	CASSLAGDLSYNEQFF	NA	few	TRBV5-6	TRBJ2-1
TGTGCCAGCAGTGAATCTCAAGCGACAGATACTCCTAACTATGGCTACACCTTC	CASSESQATDTPNYGYTF	NA	NA	TRBV25-1	TRBJ1-2
TGTGCCAGCACCCCTGGGGGTAGGTACGAGCAGTACTTC	CASTPGGRYEQYF	NA	NA	TRBV28	TRBJ2-7
TGTGCCAGCAGCGTTGGGGGGAACCAAGAGACCCAGTACTTC	CASSVGGNQETQYF	NA	few	TRBV9	TRBJ2-5
TGTGCCAGCAGCCGCTGGAGTGGCACAGATACGCAGTATTTT	CASSRWSGTDTQYF	NA	few	TRBV11-2	TRBJ2-3
TGCGCCAGCAGCCAGGATAATTCGGTGATCTATGGCTACACCTTC	CASSQDNSVIYGYTF	NA	NA	TRBV4-3	TRBJ1-2
TGTGCCAGCAGCTTGACTGAGGCCTCTCGGGAGCAGTACTTC	CASSLTEASREQYF	NA	few	TRBV5-6	TRBJ2-7
TGTGCCAGCAGTCTGACAGGAGGGGGCTACACCTTC	CASSLTGGGYTF	NA	NA	TRBV6-5	TRBJ1-2
TGTGCCAGCAGCTCCGGGGCGGGGGTTAGTCAGCCCCAGCATTTT	CASSSGAGVSQPQHF	NA	NA	TRBV5-6	TRBJ1-5
TGCGCCAGCAGCGCCGGGGGTGGAGATCAGCCCCAGCATTTT	CASSAGGGDQPQHF	NA	NA	TRBV4-1	TRBJ1-5
TGCAGTGCTAGAGTAGCCTCCGGAGCTTTCTTT	CSARVASGAFF	NA	once	TRBV20-1	TRBJ1-1
TGCGCCAGCAGCTTGGGGCAGGGGGCCTTCAATGAGCAGTTCTTC	CASSLGQGAFNEQFF	TRBD1	NA	TRBV5-1	TRBJ2-1
TGTGCCAGCAGCTTCCGGGACAGGATACCCTACGAGCAGTACTTC	CASSFRDRIPYEQYF	TRBD1	NA	TRBV7-2	TRBJ2-7
TGTGCCAGCAGCGCGGGGCCCAGGGAGCAGTTCTTC	CASSAGPREQFF	NA	NA	TRBV6-6	TRBJ2-1
TGTGCCAGCTCCACCGGACAGGGTGGGAACGAGCAGTACTTC	CASSTGQGGNEQYF	TRBD1	NA	TRBV18	TRBJ2-7
TGTGCCACCAGCAGAGGGGAGTACCAAGAGACCCAGTACTTC	CATSRGEYQETQYF	NA	few	TRBV15	TRBJ2-5